This T cell receptor (beta chain) appears in the sequencing data of a study of shared clonotypes between healthy human individuals. Across the whole study: Used for every donor were three CD4 naive, three CD4 memory, two CD8 naive and one CD8 memory plate.

Comment on this clone: The target antigen is unknown.

CDR1 and CDR2 from the germline V gene are LNHDA and SQIVND (reference sequence). The CDR3 consists of 16 residues. V dropped 0 bases and J dropped 5 bases, with 14 bases sitting between them. Study results and caveats: Donor scarcity curtailed the genetic and exposure-history diversity represented herein.

At deep level, the assay was performed. TCRdb keeps only in-frame clones here, not all; method: immunoSEQ multiplex PCR. The repertoire holds more than 150,000 clones, with just under 95% as singletons. What was sequenced was naive CD4+ T cells sorted from blood. The sample's subset: CD45RA+ positively selected. This sequence originates from a woman aged 25 to 45 in good health. The chain couples TRBV19 to TRBJ1-5; perhaps TRBD1 as D (6 bases). CDR3 protein: CASSIDRTVGDQPQHF. The CDR3 DNA reads as TGTGCCAGTAGTATAGACCGGACAGTGGGCGATCAGCCCCAGCATTTT.